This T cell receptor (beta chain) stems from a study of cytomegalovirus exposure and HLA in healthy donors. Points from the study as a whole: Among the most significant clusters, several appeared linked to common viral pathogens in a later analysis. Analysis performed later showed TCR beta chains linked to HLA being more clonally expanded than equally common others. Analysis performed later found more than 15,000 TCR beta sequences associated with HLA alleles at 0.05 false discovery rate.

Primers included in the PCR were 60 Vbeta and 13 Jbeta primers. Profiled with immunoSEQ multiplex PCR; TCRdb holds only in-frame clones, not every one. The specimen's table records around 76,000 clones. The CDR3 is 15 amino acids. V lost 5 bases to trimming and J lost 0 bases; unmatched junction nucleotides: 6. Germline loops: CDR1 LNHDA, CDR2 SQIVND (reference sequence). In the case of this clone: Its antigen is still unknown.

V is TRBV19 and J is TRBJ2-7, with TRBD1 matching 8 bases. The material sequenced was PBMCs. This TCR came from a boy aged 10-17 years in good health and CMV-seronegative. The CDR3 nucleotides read TGTGCCAGTAGTGATCGGACAGGGACCTCCTACGAGCAGTACTTC. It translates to CASSDRTGTSYEQYF.